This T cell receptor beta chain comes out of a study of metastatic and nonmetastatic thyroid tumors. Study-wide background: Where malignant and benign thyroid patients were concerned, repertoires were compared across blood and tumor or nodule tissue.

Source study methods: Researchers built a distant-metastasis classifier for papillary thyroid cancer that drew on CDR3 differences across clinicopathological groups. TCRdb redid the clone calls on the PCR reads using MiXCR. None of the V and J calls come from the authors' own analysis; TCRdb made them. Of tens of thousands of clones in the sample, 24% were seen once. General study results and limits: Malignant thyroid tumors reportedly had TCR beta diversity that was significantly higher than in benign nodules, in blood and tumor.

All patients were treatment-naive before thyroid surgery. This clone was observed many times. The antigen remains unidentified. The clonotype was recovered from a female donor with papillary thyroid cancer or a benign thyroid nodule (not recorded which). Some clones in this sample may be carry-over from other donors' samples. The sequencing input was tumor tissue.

The CDR3 spells CASSSRRDGITEAFF. The CDR3 region has the DNA TGTGCCAGCAGCTCCCGACGGGACGGAATCACTGAAGCTTTCTTT. The V gene is TRBV5-8, the J gene TRBJ1-1; D possibly corresponds to TRBD1 (5 bases). CDR1 and CDR2 (germline): SGHTS, YDEGEE. This CDR3 has 15 residues. Between the trimmed V and J ends, which lost 3 bases and 4 bases, there was a span of 16 bases.